One and the same sample provided the 21 T cell receptor beta chains below, sequenced in a study of blood T cell repertoires in COVID-19 (dated by TCRdb to 2018 to 2020). The library was prepared using the immunoSEQ multiplex PCR assay. Not all clones reach the TCRdb copy of this immuneACCESS table, which keeps in-frame sequences only. Checked studies attribute under half of the gap to unresolved V genes and leave the rest unexplained. Recorded for this sample are about 120,000 clones; roughly 90% of them occurred a single time. The biggest ten clones account for about 19% of the sample. The sequenced sample consisted of peripheral blood. All receptors come from a human donor with acute or convalescent COVID-19. The donor label of this sample is uncertain.

The rearrangement uses TRBV5-1 and TRBJ2-5, with TRBD2 identical over 9 bases. There are 15 residues in the CDR3. With V trimmed by 5 bases and J by 4 bases, 9 bases remained unmatched. Per the germline V gene, CDR1 is SGHRS and CDR2 is YFSETQ. The CDR3 loop reads CASSRSGGLGETQYF. The CDR3, as DNA: TGCGCCAGCAGTCGGAGCGGGGGGTTAGGAGAGACCCAGTACTTC.

V is TRBV5-1 and J is TRBJ1-2; 9 bases map to TRBD1. The junction had 6 bases not matched to a gene; V was cut back by 4 bases and J by 5 bases. This CDR3 has 14 residues. Germline-derived CDR1 and CDR2 are SGHRS and YFSETQ. CDR3 sequence reads: CASSTGTGLYGYTF. The DNA of the CDR3 is TGCGCCAGCAGCACCGGGACAGGGCTATATGGCTACACCTTC.

This clone was observed a handful of times. The rearrangement links TRBV19 to TRBJ1-6; 10 bases map to TRBD1. Trimming at V came to 7 bases and at J to 10 bases, leaving 10 bases not matched to a gene. Germline V lookup: CDR1 LNHDA, CDR2 SQIVND (reference sequence). This CDR3 comprises 15 residues. The CDR3 DNA reads as TGTGCCAGTAACCATGGGGACAGGGGAAGGTCACCCCTCCACTTT. It codes for CASNHGDRGRSPLHF. Supplemented by reference TRBV19 and TRBJ1-6, the full variable domain reads DGGITQSPKYLFRKEGQNVTLSCEQNLNHDAMYWYRQDPGQGLRLIYYSQIVNDFQKGDIAEGYSVSREKKESFPLTVTSAQKNPTAFYLCASNHGDRGRSPLHFGNGTRLTVT.

This clone was seen once. CDR3 loop: CASSSERGQPQHF. CDR3 DNA: TGTGCCAGCAGCTCGGAAAGGGGTCAGCCCCAGCATTTT. The chain carries TRBV5-8 and TRBJ1-5, with D tentatively TRBD1 (5 bases). Germline V gene lookup returns CDR1 SGHTS and CDR2 YDEGEE. This CDR3 is built from 13 residues. Trimming cost V 3 bases and J 6 bases, with 10 bases left between them.

The genes are TRBV7-9 and TRBJ2-3; a possible D gene is TRBD2 (6 bases). CDR3 length: 16 residues. The V gene's germline CDR1 is SEHNR and CDR2 FQNEAQ (reference sequence). The V gene lost 6 bases and the J gene lost 3 bases, with 19 bases spanning the gap. The CDR3 loop is CASSWGEMVATDTQYF. DNA for the CDR3: TGTGCCAGCAGTTGGGGGGAGATGGTTGCGACAGATACGCAGTATTTT.

The CDR3, as DNA: TGTGCCAGCAGCTTAGAAATTGGAGGTACAGGTGGACCCGCGGGGGGCATTTTCAAGCTGACCTTC. Its translation is CASSLEIGGTGGPAGGIFKLTF. V is TRBV11-3 and J is TRBJ1-2, with a tentative D call TRBD1 (6 bases). The CDR3 runs 22 residues. The germline CDR1 and CDR2 sequences are SGHNT and YENEEA. Deletions cut 0 bases from V and 14 bases from J, with 43 bases between.

The chain combines TRBV12-2 with TRBJ1-6; the DNA was not compared with TRBD1, the D call given in the table. TRBV12-2 is deemed a pseudogene. The CDR3 totals 19 residues. DNA of the CDR3: TGTGCAAGTCGCTTAGGTCACCAATTGGCTACAGGGCCAGATTCACCCCTCCACTTT. Protein product: CASRLGHQLATGPDSPLHF.

The rearrangement links TRBV28 to TRBJ1-6; 7 nucleotides agree with TRBD1. Per the germline V gene, CDR1 is MDHEN and CDR2 is SYDVKM. This CDR3 has 16 residues. J lost 8 bases, V lost 7 bases, and 14 bases had no gene match. CDR3 coding DNA: TGTGCCAGCAAAGACAGGGATTGGCCTATTGATTCACCCCTCCACTTT. Translating it yields CASKDRDWPIDSPLHF.

The rearrangement uses TRBV27 and TRBJ1-5; the match to TRBD1 covers 10 bases. The germline V gene encodes CDR1 MNHEY and CDR2 SMNVEV (reference sequence). V shed 6 bases and J 4 bases; nucleotides not matched to a gene: 9. There are 16 residues in the CDR3. The DNA of the CDR3 is TGTGCCAGCAGACCATCCCGGGACAGGGGTAATCAGCCCCAGCATTTT. It specifies CASRPSRDRGNQPQHF.

The chain couples TRBV30 to TRBJ1-1, with TRBD1 matching over 7 bases. Germline lookup yields CDR1 GTSNPN and CDR2 SVGIG (reference sequence). V shed 0 bases, J shed 5 bases, and the junction held 9 bases outside the gene matches. This CDR3 comprises 15 residues. The CDR3 coding sequence is TGTGCCTGGAGTGTATGCGGGACAGTCCTGACTGAAGCTTTCTTT. It specifies CAWSVCGTVLTEAFF.

This chain connects TRBV7-3 to TRBJ2-1; possible D gene TRBD2, 7 bases. This CDR3 region has 14 residues. The V end was cut by 2 bases, the J end by 7 bases, with 12 bases between. The germline V gene encodes CDR1 SGHTA and CDR2 FQGTGA. The CDR3 region has the DNA TGTGCCAGCAGCTTAGGCGGGGGCTCTAATGAGCAGTTCTTC. It translates to CASSLGGGSNEQFF. Filled out from reference TRBV7-3 and TRBJ2-1, the complete variable domain reads GAGVSQTPSNKVTEKGKYVELRCDPISGHTALYWYRQSLGQGPEFLIYFQGTGAADDSGLPNDRFFAVRPEGSVSTLKIQRTERGDSAVYLCASSLGGGSNEQFFGPGTRLTVL.

The chain is built from TRBV11-2 and TRBJ2-7; 7 nucleotides match TRBD2. Losses at the gene ends were 4 bases for V and 2 bases for J; bases not matched to a gene: 11. CDR3 size: 16 residues. Per germline, CDR1 SGHAT and CDR2 FQNNGV. The CDR3 is CASSSPRGVGPYEQYF. The CDR3 DNA is TGTGCCAGCAGCTCACCTCGGGGGGTGGGTCCCTACGAGCAGTACTTC. The full variable domain, its missing parts supplied by reference TRBV11-2 and TRBJ2-7, is EAGVAQSPRYKIIEKRQSVAFWCNPISGHATLYWYQQILGQGPKLLIQFQNNGVVDDSQLPKDRFSAERLKGVDSTLKIQPAKLEDSAVYLCASSSPRGVGPYEQYFGPGTRLTVT.

The chain recombines TRBV9 with TRBJ1-3, with TRBD1 as a possible D gene (5 bases). The CDR3 has 14 amino acids. Germline V gene sequence: CDR1 SGDLS, CDR2 YYNGEE. Trimming removed 3 bases from V and 8 bases from J, with 15 bases in between. CDR3 nucleotide sequence: TGTGCCAGCAGCGAACCAGGGAATCGAGACACCATATATTTT. Protein product: CASSEPGNRDTIYF.

The CDR3 reads CASSLDVGFAGNTIYF. CDR3 DNA: TGCGCCAGCAGCTTGGATGTGGGCTTCGCTGGAAACACCATATATTTT. The chain employs TRBV5-1 and TRBJ1-3; D remains unclear. V lost 0 bases and J 2 bases, leaving 12 bases between the germline ends. CDR1 is SGHRS, CDR2 YFSETQ, per germline. The CDR3 has 16 amino acids.

V and J are TRBV11-2 and TRBJ2-5; 10 bases map to TRBD2. CDR1 and CDR2 (germline): SGHAT, FQNNGV. V dropped 4 bases and J dropped 3; count of bases not matched to a gene: 5. This CDR3 region has 15 residues. CDR3 protein: CASSYGLADKETQYF. The CDR3 region has the DNA TGTGCCAGCAGCTACGGACTAGCGGATAAAGAGACCCAGTACTTC.

The table lists this clone with a few counts. The chain links TRBV6-5 to TRBJ2-7; TRBD1 aligns across 9 bases. With 6 bases clipped from V and 4 bases from J, the junction kept 7 bases outside the gene matches. The CDR3 has 14 residues. Germline CDR1 is MNHEY and CDR2 is SVGAGI. The CDR3 loop reads CASSSGTGSYEQYF. In DNA form, the CDR3 reads TGTGCCAGCAGCTCTGGGACAGGGTCTTACGAGCAGTACTTC.

V gene TRBV7-3 combines with J gene TRBJ1-6; 7 nucleotides match TRBD1. Unmatched junction bases numbered 6, after V lost 0 bases and J lost 7 bases. This CDR3 is 16 amino acids long. In germline, CDR1 is SGHTA, CDR2 FQGTGA. The CDR3 spells CASSLTSDRVNSPLHF. DNA for the CDR3: TGTGCCAGCAGCTTAACTAGCGACAGGGTAAATTCACCCCTCCACTTT.

This chain links TRBV7-9 with TRBJ1-1; 7 nucleotides line up with TRBD1. The CDR3 length is 15 residues. The V segment lost 2 bases and the J segment 2 bases; nucleotides outside the gene matches: 5. Germline V CDR1 and CDR2: SEHNR, FQNEAQ (reference sequence). DNA of the CDR3: TGTGCCAGCAGCTTACTACAGGGGAAAAACACTGAAGCTTTCTTT. Residues: CASSLLQGKNTEAFF.

The chain recombines TRBV19 with TRBJ1-2, with 11 nucleotides matching TRBD1. V lost 4 bases to trimming and J lost 4 bases; unmatched junction nucleotides: 2. The germline V gene encodes CDR1 LNHDA and CDR2 SQIVND (reference sequence). This CDR3 contains 14 residues. The CDR3 region is CASSRGQGAYGYTF. Here the CDR3 DNA reads TGTGCCAGTAGTAGAGGACAGGGGGCCTATGGCTACACCTTC.

This chain links TRBV12-3 or TRBV12-4 with TRBJ1-1; TRBD1 matches 7 bases. Trimming took 7 bases from V and 10 from J; bases not matched to a gene: 9. The CDR3 has 12 residues. The CDR3, as DNA: TGTGCCAGCAATACCGTACAGGGGCGAGCTTTCTTT. Its translation is CASNTVQGRAFF.

This rearrangement joins TRBV6-5 to TRBJ2-7, with D possibly matching TRBD1 (6 bases). V was pared by 2 bases and J by 3 bases, with 17 bases between. CDR1 is MNHEY, CDR2 SVGAGI, per germline. The CDR3 covers 16 residues. CDR3 residues: CASSYGPGGGHYEQYF. As DNA, the CDR3 is TGTGCCAGCAGTTACGGGCCTGGTGGGGGCCACTACGAGCAGTACTTC.